These 22 T cell receptor beta chains share one sample of origin, sequenced in a study of sequential checkpoint blockade in melanoma. The assay was immunoSEQ multiplex PCR, and TCRdb's table has in-frame clones only and misses some. There are 5,500 to 7,500 clones in the sample; roughly 21% occur only once, and about 16% lies in the top ten. As to treatment: randomized to nivolumab then ipilimumab (arm A) or the reverse (arm B). Sequencing was performed on tumor tissue (inferred from file names), taken from a patient given nivolumab and ipilimumab in sequence. The source is a human donor with melanoma.

This clone showed up many times. The chain links TRBV9 to TRBJ2-5; the D call may be TRBD1 or TRBD2 (5 bases each). This CDR3 has 13 residues. Per germline, CDR1 SGDLS and CDR2 YYNGEE. Deletions cut 4 bases from V and 5 bases from J, with 12 bases between. CDR3 protein: CASSTGPGETQYF. In DNA, the CDR3 is TGTGCCAGCAGCACGGGACCGGGGGAGACCCAGTACTTC.

The chain carries TRBV30 and TRBJ1-2, with 10 bases that match TRBD1. With V trimmed by 1 base and J by 8 bases, 13 bases remained unmatched. Germline loops: CDR1 GTSNPN, CDR2 SVGIG (reference sequence). The CDR3 sequence is 16 residues long. The CDR3 loop is CAWSGLRDRGLGGYTF. The DNA for the CDR3 is TGTGCCTGGAGTGGTCTCCGGGACAGGGGCCTTGGAGGCTACACCTTC.

The sample holds many counts of this clone. This sequence joins TRBV11-3 and TRBJ1-6; 10 bases fit TRBD1. This CDR3 spans 14 amino acids. Germline lookup yields CDR1 SGHNT and CDR2 YENEEA. The ends lost 5 bases at V and 10 bases at J; junction bases unmatched: 5. This chain's CDR3 is CASSQWDRGSPLHF. In DNA form, the CDR3 reads TGTGCCAGCAGCCAATGGGACAGGGGATCACCCCTCCACTTT.

This clone appeared a few times. V usage is TRBV6-8 and J usage is TRBJ2-7; no clear D. The CDR3 has 13 amino acids. The germline V gene encodes CDR1 MNHGY and CDR2 SAAAGT. V lost 0 bases to trimming and J lost 2 bases, with 5 bases between them. The CDR3 sequence is CASSYSKAYEQYF. CDR3 bases: TGTGCCAGCAGTTACTCTAAAGCCTACGAGCAGTACTTC.

The chain employs TRBV9 and TRBJ2-2; D unclear. Germline CDR1 SGDLS, CDR2 YYNGEE. Trimming removed 0 bases at V and 8 bases at J, with 5 bases between. CDR3 size: 12 residues. In nucleotides, the CDR3 is TGTGCCAGCAGCGTAGTAACGGGGGAGCTGTTTTTT. Translating gives CASSVVTGELFF. The whole variable domain, filled in from reference TRBV9 and TRBJ2-2, reads DSGVTQTPKHLITATGQRVTLRCSPRSGDLSVYWYQQSLDQGLQFLIQYYNGEERAKGNILERFSAQQFPDLHSELNLSSLELGDSALYFCASSVVTGELFFGEGSRLTVL.

The genes are TRBV6-8 and TRBJ1-6, with 10 bases matching TRBD1. CDR1 is MNHGY and CDR2 is SAAAGT in the germline V gene. The CDR3 sequence is 13 residues long. Trimming cost V 6 bases and J 9 bases; bases outside gene matches: 2. CDR3 residues: CASRGTGASPLHF. The CDR3 coding sequence is TGTGCCAGCAGGGGGACAGGGGCTTCACCCCTCCACTTT.

The genes are TRBV11-3 and TRBJ2-7; 11 bases fit TRBD1. This CDR3 has 14 amino acids. Germline V lookup: CDR1 SGHNT, CDR2 YENEEA. After removal of 5 bases from V and 3 bases from J, the junction contained 3 bases not matched to a gene. CDR3 region: CASSRTGGIYEQYF. The CDR3 nucleotides are TGTGCCAGCAGCCGGACAGGGGGCATCTACGAGCAGTACTTC.

This clone was counted between two and nine times. J is TRBJ2-1 and V is TRBV11-3; 10 bases align to TRBD2. There are 16 residues in the CDR3. Trimming removed 4 bases from V and 9 bases from J; junction bases left unmatched: 12. Germline-derived CDR1 and CDR2 are SGHNT and YENEEA. CDR3 protein: CASSSGGAGGLVEQFF. The CDR3, as DNA: TGTGCCAGCAGCTCCGGAGGAGCGGGGGGGCTGGTTGAGCAGTTCTTC.

This clone appeared a few times. V is TRBV30 and J is TRBJ2-5, with D unclear. From germline, CDR1 is GTSNPN and CDR2 SVGIG (reference sequence). Trimming cost V 0 bases and J 4 bases, with 6 bases left between them. CDR3 length: 12 amino acids. The CDR3 spells CAWSVPPETQYF. The DNA of the CDR3 is TGTGCCTGGAGTGTGCCGCCAGAGACCCAGTACTTC.

This clone was seen ten or more times. The V gene is TRBV11-3, the J gene TRBJ2-1; TRBD2 is a possible D gene (5 bases). The CDR3 runs 15 residues. The V gene's germline CDR1 is SGHNT and CDR2 YENEEA. V shed 6 bases and J shed 6 bases, with 18 bases lying between them. The CDR3 nucleotides read TGTGCCAGCAGTAGATCTCGGACTCTTTCCAATGAGCAGTTCTTC. Amino acids: CASSRSRTLSNEQFF.

This clone was observed at least ten times. The chain couples TRBV11-3 to TRBJ1-5, with a possible D match to TRBD1 (6 bases). Trimming stripped 6 bases from V and 1 base from J, with 13 bases between. The CDR3 loop spans 15 amino acids. Germline CDR1 reads SGHNT; CDR2 reads YENEEA. The DNA of the CDR3 is TGTGCCAGCAGTATCAGGGGTTTCAGCAATCAGCCCCAGCATTTT. Its translation is CASSIRGFSNQPQHF.

This clone came up many times. The chain combines TRBV11-3 with TRBJ1-5, with a tentative D call TRBD1 (5 bases). CDR3 length: 16 amino acids. V lost 5 bases to trimming and J lost 4 bases, with 18 bases between them. CDR1 is SGHNT and CDR2 is YENEEA in the germline V gene. CDR3 nucleotides: TGTGCCAGCAGCCAACGGGGACTCCCGGCTAATCAGCCCCAGCATTTT. Its protein product is CASSQRGLPANQPQHF.

The V gene is TRBV14, the J gene TRBJ1-1; D ambiguous. V dropped 3 bases and J dropped 6 bases, with 11 bases sitting between them. This CDR3 has 13 amino acids. Germline V gene sequence: CDR1 SGHDN, CDR2 FVKESK. CDR3 in amino acids: CASSQGLDAEAFF. As DNA, the CDR3 is TGTGCCAGCAGCCAGGGATTGGACGCTGAAGCTTTCTTT.

This clone was found a few times. CDR3 amino acids: CAISEIVIMWGLNSPLHF. The CDR3 coding sequence is TGTGCCATCAGTGAGATCGTGATTATGTGGGGTCTCAATTCACCCCTCCACTTT. This chain links TRBV10-3 with TRBJ1-6; D not resolved. CDR1 and CDR2 from the germline V gene are ENHRY and SYGVKD. Deletions cut 2 bases from V and 7 bases from J, with 21 bases between. The CDR3 consists of 18 residues.

The chain has TRBV10-2 and TRBJ2-3; D uncertain. V gave up 2 bases and J gave up 4 bases, with 10 bases separating them. The germline CDR1 and CDR2 sequences are WSHSY and SAAADI. This CDR3 has 14 residues. The CDR3 bases are TGCGCCAGCAGTGAGGGGCAGAGGTCAGATACGCAGTATTTT. Its protein product is CASSEGQRSDTQYF.

This chain joins TRBV25-1 and TRBJ2-3; D possibly corresponds to TRBD1 (6 bases). This CDR3 region has 16 residues. The V end lost 7 bases, the J end lost 1 base, and 18 bases lay between the germline ends. CDR1 MGHDK and CDR2 SYGVNS come from the germline V gene. The CDR3 DNA is TGTGCCAGCACCCGTTCTCAGGCAGGGGGCACAGATACGCAGTATTTT. Its translation: CASTRSQAGGTDTQYF.

The chain couples TRBV5-1 to TRBJ1-1; a weak D match, TRBD1 (5 bases). V lost 0 bases and J lost 3, with 9 bases in between. This CDR3 has 14 amino acids. Germline CDR1 reads SGHRS; CDR2 reads YFSETQ. DNA of the CDR3: TGCGCCAGCAGCTTGGCGGGGCTAGACACTGAAGCTTTCTTT. It specifies CASSLAGLDTEAFF.

The chain has TRBV11-3 and TRBJ1-3; no firm D call. CDR3 size: 16 residues. The germline V gene encodes CDR1 SGHNT and CDR2 YENEEA. V lost 4 bases to trimming and J lost 0 bases, with 13 bases between them. CDR3 residues: CASSYSRGISGNTIYF. CDR3 DNA: TGTGCCAGCAGCTATAGTAGAGGGATCTCTGGAAACACCATATATTTT.

Comment on this clone: Read sequence stops 1 residue before the CDR3 end, and the germline J gene provides the missing end. The chain carries TRBV10-3 and TRBJ1-5; D is possibly TRBD1 (6 bases). The V gene's germline CDR1 is ENHRY and CDR2 SYGVKD. Trimming removed 0 bases at V and 1 base at J, with 13 bases between. This CDR3 is 17 amino acids long. The CDR3 is CAISESVGAGSNQPQHF. The CDR3 DNA, read in part, is TGTGCCATCAGTGAGTCGGTGGGGGCGGGGAGCAATCAGCCCCAGCAT.

This clone was seen only a few times. V and J are TRBV4-1 and TRBJ2-3, with 8 bases aligning to TRBD1. V lost 0 bases to trimming and J lost 4 bases; unmatched junction nucleotides: 6. The germline gives CDR1 MGHRA, CDR2 YSYEKL. The CDR3 is made up of 16 amino acids. CDR3 in amino acids: CASSQDWGQAADTQYF. CDR3 DNA sequence: TGCGCCAGCAGCCAAGATTGGGGACAGGCAGCAGATACGCAGTATTTT.

CDR3 DNA: TGTGCCTGGAGTGTAGGGCTGTCGGGGGCTGGGGAGCTGTTTTTT. This gives the protein CAWSVGLSGAGELFF. V usage is TRBV30 and J usage is TRBJ2-2, with D perhaps given as TRBD1 or TRBD2 (6 bases each). V dropped 0 bases and J dropped 8 bases, with 16 bases sitting between them. Germline V gene sequence: CDR1 GTSNPN, CDR2 SVGIG (reference sequence). The length of the CDR3 is 15 residues.

The V gene is TRBV9, the J gene TRBJ1-1; D not resolved. Trimming took off 5 bases at V and 4 bases at J, with 9 bases between the two ends. Germline V CDR1 and CDR2: SGDLS, YYNGEE. This CDR3 is 12 amino acids long. The CDR3 loop is CASRRESTEAFF. CDR3 coding DNA: TGTGCCAGCAGGCGAGAGAGCACTGAAGCTTTCTTT. Supplemented by reference TRBV9 and TRBJ1-1, the full variable domain reads DSGVTQTPKHLITATGQRVTLRCSPRSGDLSVYWYQQSLDQGLQFLIQYYNGEERAKGNILERFSAQQFPDLHSELNLSSLELGDSALYFCASRRESTEAFFGQGTRLTVV.